This T cell receptor (beta chain) was identified during a study of shared clonotypes between healthy human individuals. Some clones are missing from TCRdb's copy, which holds only in-frame ones; the method was immunoSEQ multiplex PCR. This table holds roughly 2 million clones, approximately 95% found once. This clone has just one count. Germline V gives CDR1 MNHEY, CDR2 SMNVEV (reference sequence). CDR3 length: 14 residues. The V and J ends lost 7 bases and 5 bases, in that order; junction bases with no gene match: 9. CD8 cells classed as naive were CD45RO-negative and positively selected for CCR7, excluding terminally differentiated effector memory CD45RA+ cells.

The gene calls are TRBV27 and TRBJ2-7; TRBD1 matches at 9 bases. Material for sequencing was naive CD8+ T cells sorted from blood. This TCR came from a man younger than 35 in good health. CDR3 sequence: CASNPQGAENEQYF. The CDR3 DNA reads as TGTGCCAGCAATCCACAGGGGGCAGAAAACGAGCAGTACTTC.